What follows is one TCR beta chain and its context. As processed by the authors: Reference gene primers were amplified, and this amplification served to estimate nucleated cell counts. This table comes from immunoSEQ multiplex PCR, and its TCRdb copy is limited to in-frame clones, with some not included. V and J calls and clone size follow that table, whereas D and trimming were derived from the DNA. This sample carries 150,000 or so clones, around two thirds of them seen once, and the ten largest clones take around 3%. The sample belongs to a study of blood T cell repertoires in COVID-19. CDR3 size: 14 residues. CDR1 and CDR2 (germline): MNHEY, SVGAGI. Germline trimming cut 6 bases from V and 5 bases from J; bases unmatched to any gene: 3.

This clonotype was sampled from a woman at least 80 years old with acute or convalescent COVID-19. This rearrangement joins TRBV6-5 to TRBJ2-2, with TRBD1 matching over 10 bases. Sequencing input: peripheral blood. The CDR3 region is CASSPDRGTGELFF. CDR3 coding DNA: TGTGCCAGCAGCCCGGACAGGGGGACCGGGGAGCTGTTTTTT.